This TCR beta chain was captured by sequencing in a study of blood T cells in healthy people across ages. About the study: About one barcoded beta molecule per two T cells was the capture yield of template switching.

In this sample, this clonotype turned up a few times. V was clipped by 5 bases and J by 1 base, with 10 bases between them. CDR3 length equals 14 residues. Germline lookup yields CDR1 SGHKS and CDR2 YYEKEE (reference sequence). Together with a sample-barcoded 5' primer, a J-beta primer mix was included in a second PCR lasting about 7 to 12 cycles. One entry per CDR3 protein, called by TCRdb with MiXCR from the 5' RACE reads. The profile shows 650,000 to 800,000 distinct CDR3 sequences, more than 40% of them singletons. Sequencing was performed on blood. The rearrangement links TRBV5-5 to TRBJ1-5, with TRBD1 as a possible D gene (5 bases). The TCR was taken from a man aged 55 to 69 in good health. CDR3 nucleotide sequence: TGTGCCAGCAGTTGGGACGTGAGCAATCAGCCCCAGCATTTT. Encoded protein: CASSWDVSNQPQHF.